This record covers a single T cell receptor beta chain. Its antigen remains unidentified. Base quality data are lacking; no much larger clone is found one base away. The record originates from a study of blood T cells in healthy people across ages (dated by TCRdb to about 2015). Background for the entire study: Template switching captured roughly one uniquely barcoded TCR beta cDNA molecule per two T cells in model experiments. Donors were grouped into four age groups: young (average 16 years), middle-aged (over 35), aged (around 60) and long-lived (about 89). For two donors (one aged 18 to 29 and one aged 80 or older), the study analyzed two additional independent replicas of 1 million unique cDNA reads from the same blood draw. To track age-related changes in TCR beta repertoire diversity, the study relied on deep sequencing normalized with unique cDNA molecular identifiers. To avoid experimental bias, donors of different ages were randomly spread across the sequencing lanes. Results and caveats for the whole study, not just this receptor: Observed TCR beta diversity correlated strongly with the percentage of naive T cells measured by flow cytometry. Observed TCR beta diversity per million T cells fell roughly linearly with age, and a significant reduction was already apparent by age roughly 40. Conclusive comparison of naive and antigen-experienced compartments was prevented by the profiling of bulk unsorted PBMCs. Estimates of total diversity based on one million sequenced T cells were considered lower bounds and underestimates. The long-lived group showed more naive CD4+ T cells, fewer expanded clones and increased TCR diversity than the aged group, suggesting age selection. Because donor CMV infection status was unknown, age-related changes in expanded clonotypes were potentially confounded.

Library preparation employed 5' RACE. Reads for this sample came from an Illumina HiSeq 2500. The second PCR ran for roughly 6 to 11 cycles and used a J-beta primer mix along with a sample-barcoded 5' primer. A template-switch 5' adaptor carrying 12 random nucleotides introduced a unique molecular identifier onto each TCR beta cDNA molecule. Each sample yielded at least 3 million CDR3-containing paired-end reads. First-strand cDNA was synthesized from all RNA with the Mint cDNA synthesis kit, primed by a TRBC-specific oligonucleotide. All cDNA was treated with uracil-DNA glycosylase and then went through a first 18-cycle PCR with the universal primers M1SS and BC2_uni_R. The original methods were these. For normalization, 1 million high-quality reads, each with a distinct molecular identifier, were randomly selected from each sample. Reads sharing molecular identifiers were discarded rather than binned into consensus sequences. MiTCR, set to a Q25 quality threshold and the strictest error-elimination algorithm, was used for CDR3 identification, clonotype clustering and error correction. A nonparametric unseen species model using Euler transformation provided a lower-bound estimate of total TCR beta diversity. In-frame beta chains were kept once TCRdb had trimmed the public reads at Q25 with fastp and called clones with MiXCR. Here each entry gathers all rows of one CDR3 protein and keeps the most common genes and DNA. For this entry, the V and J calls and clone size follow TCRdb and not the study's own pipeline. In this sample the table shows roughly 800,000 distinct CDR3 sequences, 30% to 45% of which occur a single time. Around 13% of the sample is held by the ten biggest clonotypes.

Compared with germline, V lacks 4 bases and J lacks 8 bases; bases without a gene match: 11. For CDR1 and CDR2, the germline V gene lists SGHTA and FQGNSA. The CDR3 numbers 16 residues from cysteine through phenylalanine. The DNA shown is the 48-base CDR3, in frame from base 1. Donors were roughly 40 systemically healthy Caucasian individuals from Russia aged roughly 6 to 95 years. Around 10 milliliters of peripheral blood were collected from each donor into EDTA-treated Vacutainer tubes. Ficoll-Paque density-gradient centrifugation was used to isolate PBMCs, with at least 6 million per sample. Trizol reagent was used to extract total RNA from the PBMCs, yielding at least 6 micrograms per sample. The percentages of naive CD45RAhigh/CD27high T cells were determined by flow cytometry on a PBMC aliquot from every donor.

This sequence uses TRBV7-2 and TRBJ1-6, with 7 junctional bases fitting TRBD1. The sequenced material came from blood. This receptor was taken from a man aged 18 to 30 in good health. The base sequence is TGTGCCAGCAGCTCTACAGGGAATCAGGGGGATTCACCCCTCCACTTT. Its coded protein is CASSSTGNQGDSPLHF.